These 17 T cell receptor beta chains came from one sample sequenced in a study of T-cell reconstitution after alpha-beta-depleted transplantation in children. It was with unique molecular identifiers that the TCRbeta library was prepared. MiXCR, applied by TCRdb to the PCR reads, yields one record per CDR3 protein. The table lists a few hundred thousand distinct CDR3 sequences, 20% to 30% of them singletons. The sample here was PBMCs, taken before TCRalphabeta/CD19-depleted stem cell transplant. Receptor source: a boy in the first two years of life with Wiskott-Aldrich syndrome, due to receive a stem cell transplant.

The chain recombines TRBV28 with TRBJ2-7; unclear D gene. The CDR3 totals 16 residues. Germline lookup yields CDR1 MDHEN and CDR2 SYDVKM. The V gene lost 6 bases and the J gene lost 0 bases, with 18 bases spanning the gap. The CDR3 is CASREQRPGPSYEQYF. CDR3 nucleotides: TGTGCCAGCAGAGAGCAAAGGCCCGGCCCCTCCTACGAGCAGTACTTC.

In its sample, this clonotype was seen a few times. The V and J genes are TRBV24-1 and TRBJ2-3, with D tentatively TRBD1 (5 bases). Trimming removed 3 bases from V and 3 bases from J, with 9 bases in between. Germline V lookup: CDR1 KGHDR, CDR2 SFDVKD. The CDR3 has 14 amino acids. The CDR3: CATSDPGRTDTQYF. CDR3 bases: TGTGCCACCAGTGATCCAGGGCGGACAGATACGCAGTATTTT.

This clonotype was detected a few times. V is TRBV5-1 and J is TRBJ2-1, with TRBD2 matching 10 bases. Germline values: CDR1 SGHRS, CDR2 YFSETQ. Trimming removed 4 bases from V and 8 bases from J; junction bases left unmatched: 9. The CDR3 length is 15 residues. The DNA for the CDR3 is TGCGCCAGCAGCCCTCCCCTAGCGGGAGTCCATGAGCAGTTCTTC. Translating it yields CASSPPLAGVHEQFF.

This sequence joins TRBV7-3 and TRBJ2-1; 9 bases map to TRBD2. Germline CDR1 reads SGHTA; CDR2 reads FQGTGA. V shed 4 bases and J 7 bases; nucleotides not matched to a gene: 8. CDR3 size: 15 residues. The CDR3 sequence: CASSSRAGGPNEQFF. The DNA for the CDR3 is TGTGCCAGCAGCTCCAGGGCGGGAGGGCCTAATGAGCAGTTCTTC.

Here the CDR3 reads CSAQTGTDTQYF. In nucleotides, the CDR3 is TGCAGTGCCCAAACAGGCACAGATACGCAGTATTTT. The chain recombines TRBV20-1 with TRBJ2-3; D remains unclear. The CDR3 is made up of 12 amino acids. V shed 6 bases and J shed 1 base, with 8 bases lying between them. Germline CDR1 and CDR2: DFQATT and SNEGSKA (reference sequence).

This clonotype was seen more than once but under ten times. The chain carries TRBV20-1 and TRBJ1-1; tentatively, D is TRBD1 (5 bases). Germline values: CDR1 DFQATT, CDR2 SNEGSKA (reference sequence). The V gene lost 0 bases and the J gene lost 2 bases, with 10 bases spanning the gap. CDR3 length: 14 amino acids. As DNA, the CDR3 is TGCAGTGCTAGAGAGGGGACGGCTAACACTGAAGCTTTCTTT. Its translation is CSAREGTANTEAFF.

This clonotype was seen only a few times. The chain links TRBV5-1 to TRBJ1-2, with a weak D call TRBD1 (5 bases). Germline values: CDR1 SGHRS, CDR2 YFSETQ. Deletions cut 3 bases from V and 6 bases from J, with 6 bases between. The CDR3 is 11 amino acids. CDR3 DNA: TGCGCCAGCAGCTGGGGGGATGGCTACACCTTC. This gives the protein CASSWGDGYTF.

This clonotype was detected once. The chain combines TRBV20-1 with TRBJ2-7; D remains ambiguous. V lost 2 bases and J 3 bases, leaving 5 bases between the germline ends. Germline V gives CDR1 DFQATT, CDR2 SNEGSKA (reference sequence). The CDR3 length is 11 residues. CDR3 region: CSARRLYEQYF. The CDR3 nucleotides are TGCAGTGCTAGAAGACTCTACGAGCAGTACTTC.

The V and J genes are TRBV6-6 and TRBJ2-1; the D is unclear. Germline CDR1 is MNHNY and CDR2 is SVGAGI (reference sequence). CDR3 length: 12 amino acids. Trimming took off 3 bases at V and 4 bases at J, with 4 bases between the two ends. The CDR3 sequence is CASSYGYNEQFF. DNA of the CDR3: TGTGCCAGCAGTTATGGGTACAATGAGCAGTTCTTC.

This CDR3 is CASRETPNYEQYF. CDR3 bases: TGTGCCAGCAGGGAGACTCCTAACTACGAGCAGTACTTC. The V call is TRBV28, the J call TRBJ2-7; D not resolved. V shed 6 bases and J shed 3 bases, with 12 bases lying between them. The CDR3 length is 13 residues. The germline V gene encodes CDR1 MDHEN and CDR2 SYDVKM.

This clonotype was seen only a few times. The chain links TRBV19 to TRBJ1-1; D ambiguous. Germline V gene data show CDR1 as LNHDA and CDR2 as SQIVND (reference sequence). The CDR3 totals 14 residues. The germline V and J ends were trimmed by 8 bases and 0 bases, with 13 bases remaining between them. The CDR3 is CASRSAFMNTEAFF. The CDR3 DNA follows: TGTGCCAGTCGGTCTGCCTTCATGAACACTGAAGCTTTCTTT. Drawing the rest from reference TRBV19 and TRBJ1-1, the complete variable domain is DGGITQSPKYLFRKEGQNVTLSCEQNLNHDAMYWYRQDPGQGLRLIYYSQIVNDFQKGDIAEGYSVSREKKESFPLTVTSAQKNPTAFYLCASRSAFMNTEAFFGQGTRLTVV.

For the CDR3, the DNA is TGTGCCAGCAGTAAAGGACAGTTTACCACTGAAGCTTTCTTT. It yields the protein CASSKGQFTTEAFF. The gene calls are TRBV6-1 and TRBJ1-1, with TRBD1 as a possible D gene (6 bases). V gave up 5 bases and J gave up 4 bases, with 14 bases separating them. Germline V gene lookup returns CDR1 MNHNS and CDR2 SASEGT. The CDR3 length is 14 residues.

In this sample, this clonotype turned up a few times. The V gene is TRBV3-1, the J gene TRBJ2-7; a possible D gene is TRBD2 (5 bases). Trimming took off 1 base at V and 0 bases at J, with 10 bases between the two ends. CDR3 size: 15 residues. From germline, CDR1 is LGHDT and CDR2 YNNKEL (reference sequence). The CDR3 bases are TGTGCCAGCAGCCAAGGCCCCCGGGGCTCCTACGAGCAGTACTTC. Amino acid sequence: CASSQGPRGSYEQYF.

This clonotype was seen a handful of times. J is TRBJ2-5 and V is TRBV20-1; D is ambiguous. CDR3 size: 15 residues. From germline, CDR1 is DFQATT and CDR2 SNEGSKA (reference sequence). V gave up 5 bases and J gave up 6 bases, with 22 bases separating them. CDR3 protein: CSAARLLPTKKTQYF. The CDR3, as DNA: TGCAGTGCTGCCAGACTTCTCCCCACCAAAAAGACCCAGTACTTC.

V and J are TRBV5-1 and TRBJ2-6; no reliable D call. Germline-derived CDR1 and CDR2 are SGHRS and YFSETQ. Trimming shortened V by 4 bases and J by 3 bases, and 11 bases separated the two germline ends. CDR3 length: 15 amino acids. The CDR3 sequence is CASSRSAVGANVLTF. In DNA form, the CDR3 reads TGCGCCAGCAGCCGGTCGGCGGTTGGGGCCAACGTCCTGACTTTC.

This clonotype was picked up a small number of times. CDR3 coding DNA: TGTGCCAGCAGTTTAGCGCGGGGATCACCCCTCCACTTT. This codes for CASSLARGSPLHF. V usage is TRBV12-3 or TRBV12-4 and J usage is TRBJ1-6; the D is unclear. This CDR3 has 13 residues. The V end lost 0 bases, the J end lost 10 bases, and 7 bases lay between the germline ends.

The chain has TRBV27 and TRBJ2-3, with 9 bases lining up with TRBD1. V trimming: 4 bases; J trimming: 3 bases; junction bases outside the gene matches: 11. The CDR3 is made up of 17 amino acids. Looked up from germline, CDR1 is MNHEY and CDR2 is SMNVEV (reference sequence). Here the CDR3 DNA reads TGTGCCAGCAGTTCGTCCGGGACAGGGCTCGCAACAGATACGCAGTATTTT. This gives the protein CASSSSGTGLATDTQYF.